A selection of T cell receptor beta chains follows, all from one sample in a study of response to subunit inactivated influenza vaccine. In TCRdb, the RT-PCR reads were re-called with MiXCR into one record per CDR3 protein. The repertoire holds fewer than 600,000 distinct CDR3 sequences, with 6% to 9% as singletons. The sequences come from PBMCs from blood, collected around 25 months after vaccination. Source of these receptors: a man aged 45 to 70 who received an inactivated influenza vaccine. Both conserved end residues are part of each CDR3. A D gene is named only where the DNA matches it firmly. Clone size appears in some rows only: once, few, many, or a class for an expanded clone.

v_call: TRBV6-1
clone_size: few
j_call: TRBJ1-2
d_call: -
cdr3_nt: TGTGCCAGCTCTTATGGCAGGGGCCACTATGGCTACACCTTC
cdr3_aa: CASSYGRGHYGYTF

v_call: TRBV5-1
clone_size: many
j_call: TRBJ1-4
d_call: -
cdr3_nt: TGCGCCAGCAGCTTGGAAGATCCCAATGAAAAACTGTTTTTT
cdr3_aa: CASSLEDPNEKLFF

v_call: TRBV27
clone_size: few
j_call: TRBJ2-3
d_call: -
cdr3_nt: TGTGCCAGCTCCCAACGAGGGGTTCAGGGTACGCAGTATTTT
cdr3_aa: CASSQRGVQGTQYF

v_call: TRBV4-1
clone_size: -
j_call: TRBJ1-1
d_call: -
cdr3_nt: TGCGCCAGCAGCCAAGGGGGGCAGGGTCGGATGAACACTGAAGCTTTCTTT
cdr3_aa: CASSQGGQGRMNTEAFF

v_call: TRBV15
clone_size: few
j_call: TRBJ2-7
d_call: -
cdr3_nt: TGTGCCACCAGCAGCGGGGGGCCTTACGAGCAGTACTTC
cdr3_aa: CATSSGGPYEQYF

v_call: TRBV4-2
clone_size: many
j_call: TRBJ2-1
d_call: TRBD1
cdr3_nt: TGTGCCAGCAGCCAGGAAGACAGGGCGCTTATCGATGAGCAGTTCTTC
cdr3_aa: CASSQEDRALIDEQFF

v_call: TRBV20-1
clone_size: many
j_call: TRBJ1-1
d_call: -
cdr3_nt: TGCAGTGCTAGACCGGGCGCCTTGAACACTGAAGCTTTCTTT
cdr3_aa: CSARPGALNTEAFF

v_call: TRBV5-1
clone_size: -
j_call: TRBJ2-6
d_call: -
cdr3_nt: TGCGCCAGCAGCTTCGACAGGCATGGGGCCAACGTCCTGACTTTC
cdr3_aa: CASSFDRHGANVLTF

v_call: TRBV7-8
clone_size: many
j_call: TRBJ2-3
d_call: TRBD2
cdr3_nt: TGTGCCAGCAGCACCCGACTAGCGGGAGATACGCAGTATTTT
cdr3_aa: CASSTRLAGDTQYF

v_call: TRBV2
clone_size: few
j_call: TRBJ2-3
d_call: -
cdr3_nt: TGTGCCAGCAGTGAACTAGCGTTAACCCGCACAGATACGCAGTATTTT
cdr3_aa: CASSELALTRTDTQYF

v_call: TRBV5-1
clone_size: many
j_call: TRBJ2-2
d_call: TRBD2
cdr3_nt: TGCGCCAGCGGCCTCTTCGGGACTAGGAACACCGGGGAGCTGTTTTTT
cdr3_aa: CASGLFGTRNTGELFF

v_call: TRBV4-2
clone_size: many
j_call: TRBJ2-3
d_call: -
cdr3_nt: TGTGCCAGCAGCCAAGGAGGTCGAGGGATGGATACGCAGTATTTT
cdr3_aa: CASSQGGRGMDTQYF

v_call: TRBV18
clone_size: few
j_call: TRBJ1-4
d_call: -
cdr3_nt: TGTGCCAGCTCACCAAAGCCCCATGAAAAACTGTTTTTT
cdr3_aa: CASSPKPHEKLFF

v_call: TRBV18
clone_size: -
j_call: TRBJ2-3
d_call: TRBD2
cdr3_nt: TGTGCCAGCACCTATAGCGGGACCCTCACAGATACGCAGTATTTT
cdr3_aa: CASTYSGTLTDTQYF

v_call: TRBV27
clone_size: -
j_call: TRBJ2-5
d_call: TRBD2
cdr3_nt: TGTGCCAGCAGTTTATCTGCGGGGGGGCAGGGGACCCAGTACTTC
cdr3_aa: CASSLSAGGQGTQYF

v_call: TRBV28
clone_size: -
j_call: TRBJ2-2
d_call: -
cdr3_nt: TGTGCCAGCAGCCCGTCGGGGGCTGGCACCGGGGAGCTGTTTTTT
cdr3_aa: CASSPSGAGTGELFF

v_call: TRBV12-3/TRBV12-4
clone_size: many
j_call: TRBJ2-1
d_call: TRBD2
cdr3_nt: TGTGCCAGCCGAAGTTTGGTGGCTAGCGGGGGGAACAATGAGCAGTTCTTC
cdr3_aa: CASRSLVASGGNNEQFF

v_call: TRBV7-7
clone_size: -
j_call: TRBJ2-2
d_call: -
cdr3_nt: TGTGCCAGCAGCTTAGAGGGGCAGGGCTCCGGGGAGCTGTTTTTT
cdr3_aa: CASSLEGQGSGELFF

v_call: TRBV7-2
clone_size: -
j_call: TRBJ2-7
d_call: -
cdr3_nt: TGTGCCAGCAGCCCGTGGGGCTCCTACGAGCAGTACTTC
cdr3_aa: CASSPWGSYEQYF

v_call: TRBV20-1
clone_size: many
j_call: TRBJ2-5
d_call: -
cdr3_nt: TGCAGTGCCCGTCCAGGAGGGACCCAGTACTTC
cdr3_aa: CSARPGGTQYF

v_call: TRBV5-1
clone_size: -
j_call: TRBJ2-3
d_call: -
cdr3_nt: TGCGCCAGCACCCCCGGACAGAACACAGATACGCAGTATTTT
cdr3_aa: CASTPGQNTDTQYF

v_call: TRBV30
clone_size: -
j_call: TRBJ2-1
d_call: -
cdr3_nt: TGTGCCTGGAGTGTATTGCGGGGAAGGAGTAATGAGCAGTTCTTC
cdr3_aa: CAWSVLRGRSNEQFF

v_call: TRBV5-5
clone_size: once
j_call: TRBJ1-4
d_call: -
cdr3_nt: TGTGCCAGCAATATTATCGGTGAAAAACTGTTTTTT
cdr3_aa: CASNIIGEKLFF

v_call: TRBV21-1
clone_size: -
j_call: TRBJ2-1
d_call: -
cdr3_nt: TGTGCCAGCAGCCGAAAGCGGGATTATGGGCAGTTCTTC
cdr3_aa: CASSRKRDYGQFF

v_call: TRBV4-2
clone_size: many
j_call: TRBJ2-6
d_call: -
cdr3_nt: TGTGCCAGCAGCCAAGCCATTTACTCTGGGGCCAACGTCCTGACTTTC
cdr3_aa: CASSQAIYSGANVLTF

v_call: TRBV4-3
clone_size: few
j_call: TRBJ1-1
d_call: TRBD1
cdr3_nt: TGCGCCAGCAGCACGCAGGGGGCGGGTACTGAAGCTTTCTTT
cdr3_aa: CASSTQGAGTEAFF

v_call: TRBV5-5
clone_size: few
j_call: TRBJ1-5
d_call: -
cdr3_nt: TGTGCCAGCAGCACCGCCGGACGGCACAATCAGCCCCAGCATTTT
cdr3_aa: CASSTAGRHNQPQHF

v_call: TRBV9
clone_size: many
j_call: TRBJ2-7
d_call: TRBD2
cdr3_nt: TGTGCCAGCAGCCCCCGGGCTAGCGGGGGATACGAGCAGTACTTC
cdr3_aa: CASSPRASGGYEQYF

v_call: TRBV15
clone_size: many
j_call: TRBJ2-1
d_call: TRBD2
cdr3_nt: TGTGCCACCAGCAATCCGGGGGGCTCCTACAATGAGCAGTTCTTC
cdr3_aa: CATSNPGGSYNEQFF

v_call: TRBV4-3
clone_size: many
j_call: TRBJ1-2
d_call: -
cdr3_nt: TGCGCCAGCAGCCTGTTCCTGATGGAGGGGAACTATGGCTACACCTTC
cdr3_aa: CASSLFLMEGNYGYTF

v_call: TRBV4-2
clone_size: -
j_call: TRBJ2-7
d_call: -
cdr3_nt: TGTGCCAGCAGCCAGGCCATGGGACAAGACGAGCAGTACTTC
cdr3_aa: CASSQAMGQDEQYF

v_call: TRBV13
clone_size: many
j_call: TRBJ2-1
d_call: TRBD1
cdr3_nt: TGTGCCAGCAGCTTGGGACAGGGGGCATTCAATGAGCAGTTCTTC
cdr3_aa: CASSLGQGAFNEQFF

v_call: TRBV5-6
clone_size: many
j_call: TRBJ2-1
d_call: -
cdr3_nt: TGTGCCAGCAGCTTAAGTACTAGCACTTACAATGAGCAGTTCTTC
cdr3_aa: CASSLSTSTYNEQFF

v_call: TRBV29-1
clone_size: many
j_call: TRBJ1-4
d_call: -
cdr3_nt: TGCAGCGTCGACTGGGGGGAAAAACTGTTTTTT
cdr3_aa: CSVDWGEKLFF

v_call: TRBV7-6
clone_size: few
j_call: TRBJ2-5
d_call: -
cdr3_nt: TGTGCCAGCAGCTTACTTACCGGGACTTCAGGGGAGACCCAGTACTTC
cdr3_aa: CASSLLTGTSGETQYF

v_call: TRBV5-1
clone_size: few
j_call: TRBJ2-2
d_call: -
cdr3_nt: TGCGCCAGCAGCACCTCGGGGCCGAACACCGGGGAGCTGTTTTTT
cdr3_aa: CASSTSGPNTGELFF

v_call: TRBV11-2
clone_size: few
j_call: TRBJ2-3
d_call: -
cdr3_nt: TGTGCCAGCAGCTTGGAGATAACGCAGTATTTT
cdr3_aa: CASSLEITQYF

v_call: TRBV12-5
clone_size: -
j_call: TRBJ1-2
d_call: -
cdr3_nt: TGTGCTAGTGGTTTGCACGGGACGGGGAACTATGGCTACACCTTC
cdr3_aa: CASGLHGTGNYGYTF

v_call: TRBV5-6
clone_size: -
j_call: TRBJ2-3
d_call: -
cdr3_nt: TGTGCCAGCAATCGGGGAAACACAGATACGCAGTATTTT
cdr3_aa: CASNRGNTDTQYF

v_call: TRBV3-1
clone_size: -
j_call: TRBJ1-1
d_call: TRBD1
cdr3_nt: TGTGCCAGCAGCCCTACCAGACAGGGGGTTACTGAAGCTTTCTTT
cdr3_aa: CASSPTRQGVTEAFF

v_call: TRBV5-1
clone_size: many
j_call: TRBJ2-1
d_call: -
cdr3_nt: TGCGCCAGCCGGACAGTCCCTTCCTACAATGAGCAGTTCTTC
cdr3_aa: CASRTVPSYNEQFF

v_call: TRBV6-1
clone_size: few
j_call: TRBJ2-3
d_call: -
cdr3_nt: TGTGCCAGCAGTCGCAACGGGGGCGCAGATACGCAGTATTTT
cdr3_aa: CASSRNGGADTQYF

v_call: TRBV27
clone_size: -
j_call: TRBJ2-1
d_call: -
cdr3_nt: TGTGCCAGCAGTCCCGTCTTGGCGGCCACGCAGTTCTTC
cdr3_aa: CASSPVLAATQFF

v_call: TRBV24-1
clone_size: -
j_call: TRBJ2-3
d_call: -
cdr3_nt: TGTGCCACCAGTGATTTCCCAGGGCTTACGAATACGCAGTATTTT
cdr3_aa: CATSDFPGLTNTQYF

v_call: TRBV10-3
clone_size: many
j_call: TRBJ2-3
d_call: TRBD1
cdr3_nt: TGTGCCATCAAGAGGGGGCTTGACACAGATACGCAGTATTTT
cdr3_aa: CAIKRGLDTDTQYF

v_call: TRBV7-2
clone_size: many
j_call: TRBJ2-2
d_call: -
cdr3_nt: TGTGCCAGCATCCCGCCGGCAGGGCAGACCGGGGAGCTGTTTTTT
cdr3_aa: CASIPPAGQTGELFF

v_call: TRBV28
clone_size: many
j_call: TRBJ2-7
d_call: -
cdr3_nt: TGTGCCAGCAGAGGTGGTGGGGAGCAGTACTTC
cdr3_aa: CASRGGGEQYF

v_call: TRBV27
clone_size: few
j_call: TRBJ2-7
d_call: -
cdr3_nt: TGTGCCAGCAGTTTATCACGACACTACGAGCAGTACTTC
cdr3_aa: CASSLSRHYEQYF

v_call: TRBV18
clone_size: few
j_call: TRBJ1-1
d_call: -
cdr3_nt: TGTGCCAGCTCACCAAACGGGGGGGTGAACACTGAAGCTTTCTTT
cdr3_aa: CASSPNGGVNTEAFF